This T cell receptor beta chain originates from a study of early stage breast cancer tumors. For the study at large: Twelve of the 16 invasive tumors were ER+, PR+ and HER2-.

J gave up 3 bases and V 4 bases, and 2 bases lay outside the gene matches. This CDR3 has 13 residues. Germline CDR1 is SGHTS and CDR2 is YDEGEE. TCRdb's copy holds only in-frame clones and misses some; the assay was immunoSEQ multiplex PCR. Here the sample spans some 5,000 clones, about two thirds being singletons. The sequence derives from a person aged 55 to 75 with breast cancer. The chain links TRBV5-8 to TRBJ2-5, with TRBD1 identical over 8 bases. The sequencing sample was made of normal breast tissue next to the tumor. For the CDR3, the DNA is TGTGCCAGCAGCCGGGGACAGGAAGAGACCCAGTACTTC. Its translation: CASSRGQEETQYF.